This TCR beta chain was observed in a study of blood T cells in healthy people across ages. The use of a sample-barcoded 5' primer and a J-beta primer mix characterized a second PCR of roughly 6 to 11 cycles. TCRdb redid the calling of the 5' RACE reads with MiXCR, one entry per CDR3 protein. The sample includes 800,000 to 1,300,000 distinct CDR3 sequences, roughly a quarter of them seen just once. This clonotype was seen only a few times. V lost 5 bases, J lost 1 base, and 8 bases lay in between. Germline-derived CDR1 and CDR2 are SGHTA and FQGNSA. The CDR3 sequence is 14 residues long. The data also belong to a second study, concerning T cells of mothers and their children. According to that study: Researchers found no T cell clones that were persistent and microchimeric.

The source of this sequence is a girl aged 2-10 years in good health. This chain connects TRBV7-2 to TRBJ2-2; D unresolved. Material for sequencing was blood. CDR3 protein: CASSTQRNTGELFF. CDR3 coding DNA: TGTGCCAGCAGCACACAGAGGAACACCGGGGAGCTGTTTTTT.